The 10 T cell receptor beta chains reported below all come from one sample, sequenced in a study of cytomegalovirus exposure and HLA in healthy donors. PCR primers comprised 60 Vbeta and 13 Jbeta primers. The table came from immunoSEQ multiplex PCR; TCRdb's copy has only in-frame clones and leaves some out. Among over 150,000 clones listed, just under 80% were seen once. The sequenced sample consisted of PBMCs. The source of these receptors is a woman between 45 and 60 years old in good health and CMV-seropositive.

V is TRBV5-1 and J is TRBJ1-1, with D maybe TRBD1 (5 bases). Between the trimmed V and J ends, which lost 4 bases and 0 bases, there was a span of 10 bases. The germline CDR1 and CDR2 sequences are SGHRS and YFSETQ. This CDR3 region has 14 residues. This chain's CDR3 is CASSKDNLNTEAFF. The CDR3 bases are TGCGCCAGCAGCAAGGACAACTTGAACACTGAAGCTTTCTTT.

The V gene is TRBV29-1, the J gene TRBJ1-3; 7 bases agree with TRBD1. V shed 6 bases, J shed 1 base, and the junction held 18 bases outside the gene matches. Germline V CDR1 and CDR2: SQVTM, ANQGSEA. This CDR3 region has 18 residues. CDR3 bases: TGCAGCGTCCTAACCCGGGACAGTGTTTGGTCTTCTGGAAACACCATATATTTT. It translates to CSVLTRDSVWSSGNTIYF.

The rearrangement joins TRBV2 to TRBJ1-1; tentative D call: TRBD1 (5 bases). The CDR3 covers 14 residues. Germline V gene lookup returns CDR1 SNHLY and CDR2 FYNNEI. Trimming took off 7 bases at V and 4 bases at J, with 16 bases between the two ends. CDR3 bases: TGTGCCAGCACTTCCCAAGGGGCGTCCACTGAAGCTTTCTTT. Translated, it gives CASTSQGASTEAFF.

The genes are TRBV19 and TRBJ2-1; TRBD2 is a possible D gene (5 bases). Trimming left V 8 bases short and J 4 bases short, with 12 bases between. Germline V gives CDR1 LNHDA, CDR2 SQIVND (reference sequence). The CDR3 covers 13 residues. The CDR3 protein is CASSRGNYNEQFF. The CDR3 DNA reads TGTGCCAGTTCTCGAGGGAATTACAATGAGCAGTTCTTC.

This sequence joins TRBV30 and TRBJ1-1, with 7 bases identical to TRBD1. Germline lookup yields CDR1 GTSNPN and CDR2 SVGIG (reference sequence). V gave up 1 base and J gave up 0 bases; unmatched junction bases: 2. This CDR3 spans 14 amino acids. CDR3 coding DNA: TGTGCCTGGAGTGCGGGACAGCTGAACACTGAAGCTTTCTTT. This encodes CAWSAGQLNTEAFF. The whole variable domain, filled in from reference TRBV30 and TRBJ1-1, reads SQTIHQWPATLVQPVGSPLSLECTVEGTSNPNLYWYRQAAGRGLQLLFYSVGIGQISSEVPQNLSASRPQDRQFILSSKKLLLSDSGFYLCAWSAGQLNTEAFFGQGTRLTVV.

This clone was counted ten times or more. This rearrangement joins TRBV6-1 to TRBJ2-2; perhaps TRBD1 as D (5 bases). The CDR3 spans 14 residues. CDR1 is MNHNS, CDR2 SASEGT, per germline. V lost 7 bases and J lost 8, with 17 bases in between. CDR3 region: CASKLLQGMGELFF. CDR3 in DNA: TGTGCCAGCAAACTTCTCCAGGGAATGGGGGAGCTGTTTTTT.

This clone came up a few times. Other DNA sequences in the same sample also yield this CDR3. V usage is TRBV19 and J usage is TRBJ2-1; the match to TRBD2 covers 7 bases. The CDR3 consists of 12 residues. J lost 9 bases, V lost 1 base, and 0 bases had no gene match. Germline loops: CDR1 LNHDA, CDR2 SQIVND (reference sequence). This CDR3 is CASSIGGGEQFF. In DNA form, the CDR3 reads TGTGCCAGTAGTATAGGGGGGGGTGAGCAGTTCTTC.

The chain uses TRBV2 and TRBJ2-7; the D is unclear. The germline V gene has CDR1 SNHLY and CDR2 FYNNEI. The CDR3 contains 13 residues. Trimming cost V 6 bases and J 0 bases, with 9 bases left between them. The CDR3 spells CASREPSSYEQYF. For the CDR3, the DNA is TGTGCCAGCAGGGAACCTAGCTCCTACGAGCAGTACTTC.

The chain uses TRBV27 and TRBJ2-3; no clear D. The CDR3 is 14 residues long. Germline CDR1 and CDR2: MNHEY and SMNVEV (reference sequence). The ends were cut back, 2 bases at V and 1 base at J, with 7 bases in the middle. The CDR3 nucleotides are TGTGCCAGCAGTTTAAGCAGGCGCACAGATACGCAGTATTTT. It codes for CASSLSRRTDTQYF.

This chain connects TRBV27 to TRBJ2-7; 7 bases agree with TRBD2. The V and J ends lost 0 bases and 1 base, in that order; junction bases with no gene match: 9. This CDR3 region has 17 residues. Looked up from germline, CDR1 is MNHEY and CDR2 is SMNVEV (reference sequence). The CDR3 loop reads CASSLSRLAAGSYEQYF. CDR3 nucleotide sequence: TGTGCCAGCAGTTTATCTAGGCTAGCGGCGGGGTCCTACGAGCAGTACTTC.